This T cell receptor beta chain was recovered during a study of blood T cells in healthy people across ages. A second roughly 6 to 12 cycle PCR used barcoded and J-beta primers. From the 5' RACE reads, TCRdb called clonotypes with MiXCR, one entry per CDR3 protein. The data show just under 750,000 distinct CDR3 sequences, with approximately 21% seen just once and around 22% held by the top ten. Trimming took 6 bases from V and 6 from J; bases not matched to a gene: 12. Per the germline V gene, CDR1 is DFQATT and CDR2 is SNEGSKA (reference sequence). There are 15 residues in the CDR3. This clonotype was picked up a small number of times.

The TCR originated in a man between 65 and 85 years old in good health. Sequences were obtained from blood. This rearrangement joins TRBV20-1 to TRBJ1-5; 9 bases align to TRBD1. The CDR3 coding sequence is TGCAGTGCCCTAAGTACAGGGGGCGCGGGTCAGCCCCAGCATTTT. It codes for CSALSTGGAGQPQHF.